Listed below are T cell receptor beta chains from one sample, sequenced in a study of T cells after yellow fever vaccination. MiXCR was run by TCRdb on the 5' RACE reads, yielding one entry per CDR3 protein. Seen here are 300,000 to 400,000 distinct CDR3 sequences, under 7.5% observed once, and the top ten hold approximately 16%. This specimen consisted of PBMCs, obtained 5 days after the yellow fever booster vaccination. The receptors stem from a man between 25 and 39 years old who received the YFV17D yellow fever vaccine. Each CDR3 is given with its conserved first and last residue. The D gene is left open where the match is weak. Not every row has a clone size; where given, it reads once, few, many or a size class.

abundance | len | j_gene | v_gene | d_gene | CDR3nt | CDR3aa
many | 15 | TRBJ1-5 | TRBV9 | NA | TGTGCCAGCAGCGTAGGGGGGGGCGGAAATCAGCCCCAGCATTTT | CASSVGGGGNQPQHF
many | 17 | TRBJ2-1 | TRBV19 | NA | TGTGCCAGTAGTATACGTGGACCCTGGACGGGTACCAATGAGCAGTTCTTC | CASSIRGPWTGTNEQFF
many | 14 | TRBJ2-7 | TRBV7-9 | NA | TGTGCCAGCAGCGAAAGAGGCAGGACCTACGAGCAGTACTTC | CASSERGRTYEQYF
many | 13 | TRBJ2-3 | TRBV27 | TRBD1 | TGTGCCAGCAGTTCGGGACAGCTTGGCGAACAGTATTTT | CASSSGQLGEQYF
few | 17 | TRBJ2-3 | TRBV5-4 | TRBD2 | TGTGCCAGCAGCTTGCGACTAGCGGGGACTAGCACAGATACGCAGTATTTT | CASSLRLAGTSTDTQYF
NA | 15 | TRBJ2-2 | TRBV12-3/TRBV12-4 | NA | TGTGCCAGCAGCGTTTTCGGGGGCGTCACCGGGGAGCTGTTTTTT | CASSVFGGVTGELFF
NA | 12 | TRBJ2-1 | TRBV5-4 | NA | TGTGCCAGCAGCTTAAATGTGAATGAGCAGTTCTTC | CASSLNVNEQFF
few | 14 | TRBJ2-7 | TRBV6-1 | NA | TGTGCCAGCAGTGTCGTCGGAGAGACCTACGAGCAGTACTTC | CASSVVGETYEQYF
many | 15 | TRBJ2-2 | TRBV5-1 | TRBD1 | TGCGCCAGCAGCTTGGGACAGGGGGCAGCCGGGGAGCTGTTTTTT | CASSLGQGAAGELFF
NA | 16 | TRBJ2-2 | TRBV20-1 | TRBD2 | TGCAGTGCTAGTACTAGCGGGAGGGCCAGAAGCGGGGAGCTGTTTTTT | CSASTSGRARSGELFF
many | 15 | TRBJ2-7 | TRBV14 | TRBD2 | TGTGCCAGCAGCCAAGGGGCGGGAGAGGGGTACGAGCAGTACTTC | CASSQGAGEGYEQYF
NA | 14 | TRBJ2-5 | TRBV9 | NA | TGTGCCAGCAGCGTAGGATGGTCGGAAGAGACCCAGTACTTC | CASSVGWSEETQYF
many | 14 | TRBJ2-2 | TRBV18 | TRBD1 | TGTGCCAGCTCACCGAGGACAGGCACCGGGGAGCTGTTTTTT | CASSPRTGTGELFF
many | 11 | TRBJ1-1 | TRBV18 | NA | TGTGCCAGTTCTATACGGGATGAAGCTTTCTTT | CASSIRDEAFF
few | 15 | TRBJ1-6 | TRBV10-3 | TRBD1 | TGTGCCATCAGAATAGGGGGACAGAGTATTTCACCCCTCCACTTT | CAIRIGGQSISPLHF
many | 16 | TRBJ2-7 | TRBV15 | NA | TGTGCCACCAGCAAGAGCAGGGGGAGGTTCACCTACGAGCAGTACTTC | CATSKSRGRFTYEQYF